This T cell receptor beta chain was captured by sequencing in a study of blood T cell repertoires in COVID-19. The wider study: Donors in the United States, Italy and Spain gave samples during acute or convalescent COVID-19.

The germline V gene encodes CDR1 SGHTA and CDR2 FQGNSA. The V gene lost 3 bases and the J gene lost 3 bases, with 12 bases spanning the gap. There are 14 residues in the CDR3. As processed by the authors: Quantification of nucleated cells was approximated via reference gene primer amplification. Repertoires were generated with immunoSEQ multiplex PCR, while TCRdb's copy carries only in-frame clones and drops some. The DNA gave D and trimming, while V, J and clone size come from that table. Among around 220,000 clones listed, roughly 82% were seen once. There are a few counts of this clone. The sample was peripheral blood. This rearrangement joins TRBV7-2 to TRBJ2-7; a possible D gene is TRBD1 (6 bases). The clonotype comes from a woman at least 80 years old with active or convalescent COVID-19. CDR3 DNA: TGTGCCAGCAGCTTCCAGGGGTCGGACTACGAGCAGTACTTC. It encodes CASSFQGSDYEQYF. Full variable domain (remainder filled in from reference TRBV7-2 and TRBJ2-7): GAGVSQSPSNKVTEKGKDVELRCDPISGHTALYWYRQSLGQGLEFLIYFQGNSAPDKSGLPSDRFSAERTGGSVSTLTIQRTQQEDSAVYLCASSFQGSDYEQYFGPGTRLTVT.